This entry concerns a single T cell receptor (beta chain). Antigen: not known. Selected positively for CCR7 and CD45RO-negative, naive CD8 cells excluded terminally differentiated effector memory CD45RA+ cells. This CDR3 contains 13 residues. V was clipped by 7 bases and J by 0 bases, with 10 bases between them. CDR1 is MDHEN and CDR2 is SYDVKM in the germline V gene. This entry is derived from a study of shared clonotypes between healthy human individuals. Whole-study findings and limits: Large sequencing depth failed to make sorted-subset sequencing complete, rarefaction showed. Against clonotypes common to all four donors, non-shared ones had lower generation probabilities.

The run depth of the assay was deep. The input for sorted-subset replicate PCRs was about 210 ng DNA, about 30,000 T cell genomes. Generated by immunoSEQ multiplex PCR, the TCRdb table keeps only in-frame clones and is missing some. The sample lists about 2.1 million clones, 80% to 95% seen once, with 1.5% to 2% in the top ten. The sequence derives from a man between 18 and 29 years old in good health. Some clones in this sample may be carry-over from other donors' samples. What was sequenced was naive CD8+ T cells from PBMCs. The V and J genes are TRBV28 and TRBJ2-7; D is ambiguous. In nucleotides, the CDR3 is TGTGCCAGCACCTTCCTACCCTCCTACGAGCAGTACTTC. This gives the protein CASTFLPSYEQYF.